These 13 T cell receptor beta chains originate from one sample sequenced in a study of glioma-infiltrating T cells. TCR alpha and beta CDR3 regions were amplified from RNA using iRepertoire nested multiplex PCR. A single record per CDR3 protein comes from TCRdb applying MiXCR to the multiplex PCR reads. The table has around 190,000 distinct CDR3 sequences, 32% seen once. The sequenced sample was glioma tissue, nonneoplastic brain tissue, or PBMCs (not recorded which). Receptor source: a human donor with low-grade glioma or glioblastoma, undergoing nonglioma brain surgery, or in good health (not recorded which).

There are many counts of this clonotype. This chain's CDR3 is CASSLGGSGGIYEQYF. As DNA, the CDR3 is TGTGCCAGCAGTCTGGGCGGGAGCGGGGGAATCTACGAGCAGTACTTC. The chain uses TRBV6-2 or TRBV6-3 and TRBJ2-7; TRBD2 matches at 8 bases. Germline CDR1 MNHEY, CDR2 SVGEGT. The CDR3 length is 16 residues. V lost 5 bases and J lost 3; bases outside the gene matches: 12.

The chain carries TRBV27 and TRBJ2-1; D is undetermined. The V gene's germline CDR1 is MNHEY and CDR2 SMNVEV (reference sequence). CDR3 length: 14 amino acids. With 6 bases removed from V and 9 bases from J, the gap between germline ends came to 18 bases. DNA for the CDR3: TGTGCCAGCAGCTTCCAGGCTTATCGTGGTGAGCAGTTCTTC. This codes for CASSFQAYRGEQFF.

This clonotype was seen at least ten times. V gene TRBV6-2 or TRBV6-3 combines with J gene TRBJ2-7, with unresolved D. The CDR3 has 11 amino acids. V shed 7 bases and J shed 3 bases, with 7 bases lying between them. Germline assignment: CDR1 MNHEY and CDR2 SVGEGT. In nucleotides, the CDR3 is TGTGCCAGCAACTCCTTCTACGAGCAGTACTTC. Amino acid sequence: CASNSFYEQYF.

Points on this clonotype: A much bigger clone sits one base away, suggesting this may be a read error. The V call is TRBV11-2, the J call TRBJ2-1; 10 bases line up with TRBD2. The CDR3 has 15 residues. The V gene's germline CDR1 is SGHAT and CDR2 FQNNGV. This CDR3 reads CASSLSSGSYNEKFF. DNA of the CDR3: TGTGCCAGCAGCTTATCTAGCGGGAGTTACAATGAGAAGTTCTTC.

This clonotype was seen at least ten times. The rearrangement joins TRBV4-1 to TRBJ2-3; D remains ambiguous. The CDR3 has 14 amino acids. Germline V gene data show CDR1 as MGHRA and CDR2 as YSYEKL. Between the trimmed V and J ends, which lost 8 bases and 2 bases, there was a span of 14 bases. CDR3 DNA sequence: TGCGCCAGCCATTACGACATAACCACAGATACGCAGTATTTT. Its translation is CASHYDITTDTQYF.

This clonotype was seen at least ten times. This rearrangement joins TRBV6-1 to TRBJ1-6; tentatively, D is TRBD1 (6 bases). CDR1 is MNHNS, CDR2 SASEGT, per germline. V was trimmed by 5 bases and J by 9 bases, leaving 14 bases between them. The CDR3 spans 14 residues. CDR3 amino acids: CASSWTAQISPLHF. The DNA of the CDR3 is TGTGCCAGCAGTTGGACAGCCCAAATTTCACCCCTCCACTTT.

Many counts were recorded for this clonotype. This chain links TRBV3-1 with TRBJ2-5; 7 nucleotides line up with TRBD2. Germline assignment: CDR1 LGHDT and CDR2 YNNKEL (reference sequence). The CDR3 totals 15 residues. J gave up 0 bases and V 5 bases, and 6 bases lay outside the gene matches. Here the CDR3 reads CASSASGAYQETQYF. Here the CDR3 DNA reads TGTGCCAGCAGCGCTAGCGGTGCGTACCAAGAGACCCAGTACTTC.

There are many counts of this clonotype. The V and J genes are TRBV7-9 and TRBJ2-3; D is uncertain. Deletions cut 1 base from V and 0 bases from J, with 11 bases between. Germline V gives CDR1 SEHNR, CDR2 FQNEAQ (reference sequence). The CDR3 contains 16 residues. The CDR3 spells CASSLVTQASTDTQYF. CDR3 nucleotides: TGTGCCAGCAGCTTAGTGACACAAGCCAGCACAGATACGCAGTATTTT. Full variable domain (missing parts from reference TRBV7-9 and TRBJ2-3): DTGVSQNPRHKITKRGQNVTFRCDPISEHNRLYWYRQTLGQGPEFLTYFQNEAQLEKSRLLSDRFSAERPKGSFSTLEIQRTEQGDSAMYLCASSLVTQASTDTQYFGPGTRLTVL.

This clonotype was recorded at least ten times. This chain links TRBV27 with TRBJ2-3; D ambiguous. This CDR3 contains 17 residues. V lost 3 bases and J lost 0, with 16 bases in between. CDR1 and CDR2 (germline): MNHEY, SMNVEV (reference sequence). CDR3 amino acids: CASSLDGRLFSTDTQYF. The CDR3 DNA is TGTGCCAGCAGTTTGGACGGCAGATTGTTCAGCACAGATACGCAGTATTTT.

This clonotype was counted a single time. Being one base from a much bigger clone, this may be a read error. The chain couples TRBV7-9 to TRBJ2-4; D possibly corresponds to TRBD1 (6 bases). The CDR3 consists of 17 residues. The germline gives CDR1 SEHNR, CDR2 FQNEAQ (reference sequence). The CDR3 region is CAGSSTQGDVAKNIQYF. CDR3 DNA sequence: TGTGCCGGCAGCTCCACACAGGGAGATGTAGCCAAAAACATTCAGTACTTC.

As concerns this clonotype: At one of its ends the junction is not consistent with the germline gene, which may arise from a read error. The rearrangement joins TRBV20-1 to TRBJ2-5; TRBD1 matches 8 bases. The germline V gene encodes CDR1 DFQATT and CDR2 SNEGSKA (reference sequence). The CDR3 sequence is 11 residues long. The DNA of the CDR3 is TGTAGTGCTAGGGAGGACAGGGATTTCATCTTC. It encodes CSAREDRDFIF.

This clonotype has a count of ten or more. J is TRBJ1-1 and V is TRBV5-1; no clear D gene. The germline V gene has CDR1 SGHRS and CDR2 YFSETQ. The CDR3 has 13 residues. Trimming left V 5 bases short and J 1 base short, with 9 bases between. DNA for the CDR3: TGCGCCAGCAGTTTCAGTAGGAACACTGAAGCTTTCTTT. Translating gives CASSFSRNTEAFF. The full variable domain, rest sourced from reference TRBV5-1 and TRBJ1-1, is KAGVTQTPRYLIKTRGQQVTLSCSPISGHRSVSWYQQTPGQGLQFLFEYFSETQRNKGNFPGRFSGRQFSNSRSEMNVSTLELGDSALYLCASSFSRNTEAFFGQGTRLTVV.

This clonotype occurred a few times. This CDR3 is CASSTTYRETQYF. In DNA, the CDR3 is TGTGCCAGTAGTACAACTTACAGAGAGACCCAGTACTTC. The gene calls are TRBV19 and TRBJ2-5; no firm D call. Germline lookup yields CDR1 LNHDA and CDR2 SQIVND (reference sequence). The CDR3 is 13 residues long. The V gene lost 4 bases and the J gene lost 4 bases, with 10 bases spanning the gap.